This T cell receptor (beta chain) was identified during a study of technical replicates of blood from several donors. Measured with immunoSEQ multiplex PCR; TCRdb has only the in-frame clones, and not every one. Counted here are some 80,000 clones, just over 90% occurring once; the ten biggest clones make up about 0.26%. The sequence was collected from a human donor in good health. Material: T cells isolated from PBMCs.

CDR3 DNA: TGTGCCAGCCGGAATGACAGGGGGAGCTCCTACGAGCAGTACTTC. Amino acid sequence: CASRNDRGSSYEQYF. This chain joins TRBV6-1 and TRBJ2-7, with 9 bases identical to TRBD1. The CDR3 is made up of 15 amino acids. Germline trimming cut 8 bases from V and 0 bases from J; bases unmatched to any gene: 8. Germline loops: CDR1 MNHNS, CDR2 SASEGT.